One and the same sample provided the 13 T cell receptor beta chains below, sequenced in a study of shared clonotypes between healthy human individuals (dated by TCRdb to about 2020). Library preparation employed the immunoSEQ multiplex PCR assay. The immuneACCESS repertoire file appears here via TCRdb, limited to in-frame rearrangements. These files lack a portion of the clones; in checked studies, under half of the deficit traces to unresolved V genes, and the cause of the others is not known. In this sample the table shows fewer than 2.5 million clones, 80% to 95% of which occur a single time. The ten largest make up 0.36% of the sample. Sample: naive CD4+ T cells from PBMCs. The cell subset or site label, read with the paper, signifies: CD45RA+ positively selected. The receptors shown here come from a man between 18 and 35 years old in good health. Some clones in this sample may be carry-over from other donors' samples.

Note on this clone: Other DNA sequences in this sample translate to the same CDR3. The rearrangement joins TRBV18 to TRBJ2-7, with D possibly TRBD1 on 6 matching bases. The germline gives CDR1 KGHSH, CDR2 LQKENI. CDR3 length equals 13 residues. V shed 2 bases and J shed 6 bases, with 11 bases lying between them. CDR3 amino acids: CASSPAGAGEQYF. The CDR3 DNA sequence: TGTGCCAGCTCACCAGCAGGGGCAGGCGAGCAGTACTTC. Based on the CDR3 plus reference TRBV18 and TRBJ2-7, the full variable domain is NAGVMQNPRHLVRRRGQEARLRCSPMKGHSHVYWYRQLPEEGLKFMVYLQKENIIDESGMPKERFSAEFPKEGPSILRIQQVVRGDSAAYFCASSPAGAGEQYFGPGTRLTVT.

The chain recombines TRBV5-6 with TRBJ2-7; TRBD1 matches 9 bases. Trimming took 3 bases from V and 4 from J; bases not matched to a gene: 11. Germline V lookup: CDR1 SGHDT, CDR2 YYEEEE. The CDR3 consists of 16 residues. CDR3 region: CASSSRPGQGKYEQYF. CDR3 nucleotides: TGTGCCAGCAGCTCTAGACCGGGACAGGGAAAGTACGAGCAGTACTTC.

In DNA form, the CDR3 reads TGTGCCAGCAGTTCACAGGGTCGGTTGAACGGAGGACGCCTGAACACTGAAGCTTTCTTT. It is translated as CASSSQGRLNGGRLNTEAFF. This chain connects TRBV5-8 to TRBJ1-1; a weak D match, TRBD1 (6 bases). Germline-derived CDR1 and CDR2 are SGHTS and YDEGEE. Trimming took 5 bases from V and 0 from J, leaving 29 bases between them. CDR3 length equals 20 residues.

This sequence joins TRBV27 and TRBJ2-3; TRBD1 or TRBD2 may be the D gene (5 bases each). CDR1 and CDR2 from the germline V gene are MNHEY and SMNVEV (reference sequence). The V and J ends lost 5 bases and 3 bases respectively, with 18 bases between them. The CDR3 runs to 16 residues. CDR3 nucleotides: TGTGCCAGCAGTAGACCGGGACCCATGGGGACAGATACGCAGTATTTT. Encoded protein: CASSRPGPMGTDTQYF.

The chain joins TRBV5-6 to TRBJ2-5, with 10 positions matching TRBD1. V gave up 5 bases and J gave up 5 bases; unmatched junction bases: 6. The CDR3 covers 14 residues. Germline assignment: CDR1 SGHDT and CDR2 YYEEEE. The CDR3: CASRRQGAGETQYF. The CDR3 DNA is TGTGCCAGCAGACGACAGGGGGCGGGGGAGACCCAGTACTTC. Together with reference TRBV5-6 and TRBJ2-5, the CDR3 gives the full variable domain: DAGVTQSPTHLIKTRGQQVTLRCSPKSGHDTVSWYQQALGQGPQFIFQYYEEEERQRGNFPDRFSGHQFPNYSSELNVNALLLGDSALYLCASRRQGAGETQYFGPGTRLLVL.

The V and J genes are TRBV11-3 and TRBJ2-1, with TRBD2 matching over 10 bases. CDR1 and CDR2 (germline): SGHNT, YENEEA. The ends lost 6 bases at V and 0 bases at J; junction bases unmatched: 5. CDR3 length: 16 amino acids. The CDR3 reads CASSPSSGSSYNEQFF. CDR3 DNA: TGTGCCAGCAGTCCTTCTAGCGGGAGCTCCTACAATGAGCAGTTCTTC.

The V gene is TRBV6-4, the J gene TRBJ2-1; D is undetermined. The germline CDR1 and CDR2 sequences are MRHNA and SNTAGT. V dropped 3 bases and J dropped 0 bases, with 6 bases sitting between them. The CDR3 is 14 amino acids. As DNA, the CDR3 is TGTGCCAGCAGTGAGACGGGCTCCTACAATGAGCAGTTCTTC. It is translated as CASSETGSYNEQFF.

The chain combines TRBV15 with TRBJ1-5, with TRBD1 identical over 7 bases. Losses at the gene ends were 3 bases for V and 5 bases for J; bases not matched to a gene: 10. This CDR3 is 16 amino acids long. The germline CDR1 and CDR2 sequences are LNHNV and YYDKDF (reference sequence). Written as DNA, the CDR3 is TGTGCCACCAGCAGCACGGCCAGGGGGTCCCATCAGCCCCAGCATTTT. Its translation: CATSSTARGSHQPQHF.

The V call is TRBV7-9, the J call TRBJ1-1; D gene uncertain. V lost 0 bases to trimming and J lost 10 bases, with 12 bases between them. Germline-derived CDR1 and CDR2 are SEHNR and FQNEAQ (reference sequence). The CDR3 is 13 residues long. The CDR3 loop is CASSLAPQQIAFF. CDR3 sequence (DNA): TGTGCCAGCAGCTTAGCGCCCCAGCAGATAGCTTTCTTT.

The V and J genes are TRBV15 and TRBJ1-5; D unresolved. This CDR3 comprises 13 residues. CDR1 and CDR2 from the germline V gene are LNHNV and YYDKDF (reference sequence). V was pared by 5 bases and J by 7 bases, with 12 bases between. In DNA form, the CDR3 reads TGTGCCACCAGCGTGTTATTGGAACAGCCCCAGCATTTT. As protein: CATSVLLEQPQHF.

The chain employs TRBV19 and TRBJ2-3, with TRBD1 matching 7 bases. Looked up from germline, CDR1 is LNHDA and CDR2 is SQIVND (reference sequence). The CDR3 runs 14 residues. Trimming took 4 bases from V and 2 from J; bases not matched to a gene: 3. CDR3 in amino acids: CASSTTGYTDTQYF. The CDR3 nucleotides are TGTGCCAGTAGTACGACAGGGTACACAGATACGCAGTATTTT.

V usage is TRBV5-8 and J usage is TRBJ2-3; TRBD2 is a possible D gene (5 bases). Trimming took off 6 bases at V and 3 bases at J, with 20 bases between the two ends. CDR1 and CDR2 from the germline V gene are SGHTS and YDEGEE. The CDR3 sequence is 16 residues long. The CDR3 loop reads CASTRGGSRETDTQYF. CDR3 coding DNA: TGTGCCAGCACCCGAGGCGGGTCGCGAGAAACAGATACGCAGTATTTT. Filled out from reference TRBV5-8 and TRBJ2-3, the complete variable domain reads EAGVTQSPTHLIKTRGQQATLRCSPISGHTSVYWYQQALGLGLQFLLWYDEGEERNRGNFPPRFSGRQFPNYSSELNVNALELEDSALYLCASTRGGSRETDTQYFGPGTRLTVL.

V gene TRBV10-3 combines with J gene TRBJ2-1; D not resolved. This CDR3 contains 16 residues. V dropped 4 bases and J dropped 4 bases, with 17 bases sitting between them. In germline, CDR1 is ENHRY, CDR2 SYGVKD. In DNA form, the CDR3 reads TGTGCCATCAGTGGCTTGGACGGCCAGAGGTACAATGAGCAGTTCTTC. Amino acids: CAISGLDGQRYNEQFF.